The 27 T cell receptor beta chains below were found in one sample sequenced in a study of a mutant IDH1 vaccine in newly diagnosed glioma. Time point denoted: week 23, last vaccination. Alongside topical imiquimod, each dose of vaccine comprised 300 ug of mutant IDH1 20-mer peptide. Clones were read by immunoSEQ multiplex PCR, and TCRdb kept only the in-frame ones, dropping some. The sample lists about 41,000 clones; about 79% were seen once. The antigens of these receptors remain unknown. The material was PBMCs, obtained from a glioma patient whose treatment included an IDH1 peptide vaccine. The receptors here all came from a woman aged 40 to 50 with glioma. Some clones in this sample may be carry-over from other donors' samples.

The chain has TRBV29-1 and TRBJ2-5, with 9 bases aligning to TRBD1. The CDR3 loop spans 13 amino acids. The germline gives CDR1 SQVTM, CDR2 ANQGSEA. Trimming took 6 bases from V and 4 from J; bases not matched to a gene: 6. The CDR3 DNA sequence: TGCAGCGTGGCGCGGGGACAGGGAGAGACCCAGTACTTC. Its translation: CSVARGQGETQYF.

The V call is TRBV7-9, the J call TRBJ2-3, with 13 bases that match TRBD2. This CDR3 has 16 amino acids. The ends lost 4 bases at V and 2 bases at J; junction bases unmatched: 3. Germline V gene data show CDR1 as SEHNR and CDR2 as FQNEAQ (reference sequence). CDR3 in amino acids: CASSSTSGRATDTQYF. DNA for the CDR3: TGTGCCAGCAGCTCCACTAGCGGGAGGGCCACAGATACGCAGTATTTT.

The gene calls are TRBV5-4 and TRBJ1-1; 7 nucleotides agree with TRBD1. The trim removed 0 bases at V and 6 bases at J, leaving 5 bases unmatched. CDR1 is SGHNT, CDR2 YYREEE, per germline (reference sequence). The CDR3 has 14 residues. The CDR3 here is CASSLGRGDAEAFF. The DNA for the CDR3 is TGTGCCAGCAGCTTGGGCAGGGGGGACGCTGAAGCTTTCTTT.

V usage is TRBV27 and J usage is TRBJ1-1; no clear D. V was clipped by 8 bases and J by 0 bases, with 10 bases between them. Per germline, CDR1 MNHEY and CDR2 SMNVEV (reference sequence). CDR3 length: 13 amino acids. The CDR3 protein is CASVGKMNTEAFF. The CDR3 DNA reads TGTGCCAGCGTTGGGAAGATGAACACTGAAGCTTTCTTT.

This chain uses TRBV6-1 with TRBJ1-6, with D perhaps matching TRBD1 (5 bases). Trimming took off 4 bases at V and 14 bases at J, with 12 bases between the two ends. CDR1 is MNHNS, CDR2 SASEGT, per germline. The CDR3 is made up of 12 amino acids. The CDR3: CASSVGPQALHF. In DNA, the CDR3 is TGTGCCAGCAGTGTCGGGCCACAGGCCCTCCACTTT.

V and J are TRBV6-5 and TRBJ2-7; maybe TRBD1 (6 bases). CDR3 length equals 14 residues. The V gene lost 5 bases and the J gene lost 5 bases, with 16 bases spanning the gap. Germline values: CDR1 MNHEY, CDR2 SVGAGI. The CDR3 protein is CASSTLGGSHEQYF. CDR3 bases: TGTGCCAGCAGTACTCTAGGGGGTTCCCACGAGCAGTACTTC.

This chain uses TRBV7-8 with TRBJ1-5; D ambiguous. V lost 5 bases and J lost 8, with 19 bases in between. Germline CDR1 SGHVS, CDR2 FQNEAQ. This CDR3 spans 15 amino acids. The CDR3 reads CASSPRRHSREPQHF. DNA of the CDR3: TGTGCCAGCAGCCCAAGGAGACACTCGCGGGAGCCCCAGCATTTT.

V and J are TRBV6-1 and TRBJ2-2; TRBD2 agrees at 8 bases. J was trimmed by 8 bases and V by 6 bases; bases with no gene match: 5. The CDR3 loop spans 13 amino acids. Per the germline V gene, CDR1 is MNHNS and CDR2 is SASEGT. CDR3 bases: TGTGCCAGCAGGACTAGCGTTATTGGGGAGCTGTTTTTT. Protein product: CASRTSVIGELFF.

This chain uses TRBV7-2 with TRBJ2-7; the match to TRBD2 covers 9 bases. Germline V gene sequence: CDR1 SGHTA, CDR2 FQGNSA. The CDR3 has 15 residues. J gave up 3 bases and V 5 bases, and 8 bases lay outside the gene matches. CDR3 loop: CASSSPGLAIYEQYF. The DNA of the CDR3 is TGTGCCAGCAGCAGCCCGGGACTAGCTATCTACGAGCAGTACTTC.

V is TRBV19 and J is TRBJ2-3; 7 nucleotides agree with TRBD2. With 7 bases clipped from V and 1 base from J, the junction kept 11 bases outside the gene matches. The CDR3 has 16 residues. Germline V gene data show CDR1 as LNHDA and CDR2 as SQIVND (reference sequence). For the CDR3, the DNA is TGTGCCAGTACCAAAGTTGGCGGGAGCCGCACAGATACGCAGTATTTT. Protein: CASTKVGGSRTDTQYF.

The chain is built from TRBV18 and TRBJ1-3; no firm D call. CDR1 KGHSH and CDR2 LQKENI come from the germline V gene. The CDR3 runs to 15 residues. V gave up 1 base and J gave up 0 bases, with 7 bases separating them. CDR3 in DNA: TGTGCCAGCTCACCACAGTACCTCTCTGGAAACACCATATATTTT. Encoded protein: CASSPQYLSGNTIYF.

The rearrangement uses TRBV4-1 and TRBJ2-1, with 8 nucleotides matching TRBD2. Germline CDR1 reads MGHRA; CDR2 reads YSYEKL. CDR3 length: 17 residues. After removal of 0 bases from V and 2 bases from J, the junction contained 6 bases not matched to a gene. CDR3 region: CASSQDRSSGAYNEQFF. In nucleotides, the CDR3 is TGCGCCAGCAGCCAAGATCGTAGTAGCGGGGCCTACAATGAGCAGTTCTTC.

This chain joins TRBV9 and TRBJ2-3; D gene unclear. Germline V lookup: CDR1 SGDLS, CDR2 YYNGEE. CDR3 length: 14 residues. Between the trimmed V and J ends, which lost 0 bases and 2 bases, there was a span of 7 bases. The CDR3 region has the DNA TGTGCCAGCAGCGTAGAACTGTTCACAGATACGCAGTATTTT. Translated, it gives CASSVELFTDTQYF.

There are a few counts of this clone. V is TRBV13 and J is TRBJ2-7, with 10 bases matching TRBD2. Germline CDR1 and CDR2: PRHDT and FYEKMQ (reference sequence). Trimming at V came to 6 bases and at J to 0 bases, leaving 2 bases not matched to a gene. The CDR3 runs to 14 residues. The CDR3, as DNA: TGTGCCAGCAGGACTAGCGGGCTCTCCTACGAGCAGTACTTC. As protein: CASRTSGLSYEQYF. Filled out from reference TRBV13 and TRBJ2-7, the complete variable domain reads AAGVIQSPRHLIKEKRETATLKCYPIPRHDTVYWYQQGPGQDPQFLISFYEKMQSDKGSIPDRFSAQQFSDYHSELNMSSLELGDSALYFCASRTSGLSYEQYFGPGTRLTVT.

A word on this clone: An end of the junction differs from the germline gene, which may be a read error. Other nucleotide sequences from this sample produce the same CDR3. The chain recombines TRBV2 with TRBJ1-1; D remains ambiguous. CDR3 length: 15 amino acids. CDR1 SNHLY and CDR2 FYNNEI come from the germline V gene. The CDR3 DNA is TGTGCCAGCAGTGAAATGGCAGGATGGCGGCCTGAAGCCTTCTTT. Translating gives CASSEMAGWRPEAFF.

A single count supports this clone. The chain has TRBV6-5 and TRBJ2-1; TRBD1 agrees at 8 bases. CDR3 length: 15 amino acids. V was pared by 6 bases and J by 6 bases, with 10 bases of the junction left unmatched. Germline CDR1 is MNHEY and CDR2 is SVGAGI. CDR3 DNA sequence: TGTGCCAGCAGACTCACGCAGGGGGCCGTCAATGAGCAGTTCTTC. Residues: CASRLTQGAVNEQFF.

This clone was seen only once. This chain connects TRBV4-2 to TRBJ1-4, with D possibly TRBD1 on 6 matching bases. Between the trimmed V and J ends, which lost 4 bases and 8 bases, there was a span of 8 bases. The CDR3 loop spans 12 amino acids. Germline V gene data show CDR1 as LGHNA and CDR2 as YNFKEQ. The CDR3 protein is CASSRTEEKLFF. CDR3 sequence (DNA): TGTGCCAGCAGCCGGACAGAAGAAAAACTGTTTTTT.

This chain connects TRBV2 to TRBJ2-3; possibly TRBD2 for D (5 bases). This CDR3 has 15 residues. V was clipped by 5 bases and J by 0 bases, with 12 bases between them. Germline lookup yields CDR1 SNHLY and CDR2 FYNNEI. The CDR3 loop reads CASSKRWESTDTQYF. For the CDR3, the DNA is TGTGCCAGCAGTAAAAGGTGGGAGAGCACAGATACGCAGTATTTT.

This clone came up once. The rearrangement links TRBV20-1 to TRBJ1-1; no definite D call. The CDR3 spans 11 residues. Trimming stripped 5 bases from V and 4 bases from J, with 8 bases between. The germline gives CDR1 DFQATT, CDR2 SNEGSKA (reference sequence). The CDR3 loop is CSAPLGTEAFF. CDR3 DNA: TGCAGTGCTCCCTTGGGCACTGAAGCTTTCTTT.

CDR3 DNA: TGTGCCAGCAGCTGGAGGGGGCAAGGCACAGATACGCAGTATTTT. Its protein is CASSWRGQGTDTQYF. The rearrangement links TRBV5-8 to TRBJ2-3; possibly TRBD1 for D (7 bases). The CDR3 is 15 amino acids. V was clipped by 3 bases and J by 1 base, with 12 bases between them. Germline assignment: CDR1 SGHTS and CDR2 YDEGEE.

The chain employs TRBV15 and TRBJ2-5; a weak D match, TRBD1 (5 bases). Germline V gene lookup returns CDR1 LNHNV and CDR2 YYDKDF (reference sequence). V was pared by 2 bases and J by 4 bases, with 14 bases between. This CDR3 spans 15 amino acids. The CDR3 DNA sequence: TGTGCCACCAGCAGACAAATCAGGGTGGGAGAGACCCAGTACTTC. Translation: CATSRQIRVGETQYF.

This clone was detected only a few times. The CDR3 DNA reads as TGTGCCAGCGCCCTACAGGGAACTAATGAAAAACTGTTTTTT. Translated, it gives CASALQGTNEKLFF. The chain has TRBV9 and TRBJ1-4; possible D gene TRBD1, 6 bases. Germline-derived CDR1 and CDR2 are SGDLS and YYNGEE. This CDR3 is 14 amino acids long. V dropped 7 bases and J dropped 1 base, with 11 bases sitting between them.

This clone qualifies as medium-sized. This sequence joins TRBV18 and TRBJ1-5; D not certain. The CDR3 is 14 residues long. Germline loops: CDR1 KGHSH, CDR2 LQKENI. V was clipped by 4 bases and J by 7 bases, with 14 bases between them. CDR3 nucleotide sequence: TGTGCCAGCTCACTTGACTGGCGAGGGCAGCCCCAGCATTTT. Protein sequence: CASSLDWRGQPQHF.

This clone was counted between two and nine times. The chain links TRBV7-3 to TRBJ2-3; no clear D. The CDR3 is 14 amino acids. V lost 5 bases, J lost 2 bases, and 11 bases lay in between. The germline CDR1 and CDR2 sequences are SGHTA and FQGTGA. CDR3 sequence: CASSPYGVTDTQYF. The DNA of the CDR3 is TGTGCCAGCAGCCCCTACGGCGTCACAGATACGCAGTATTTT.

The J gene is TRBJ2-7, the V gene TRBV5-4, with a possible D match to TRBD1 (5 bases). This CDR3 is 15 amino acids long. Between the trimmed V and J ends, which lost 4 bases and 6 bases, there was a span of 20 bases. Germline V gene sequence: CDR1 SGHNT, CDR2 YYREEE (reference sequence). The CDR3 here is CASSPPPGPVGEQYF. In nucleotides, the CDR3 is TGTGCCAGCAGCCCGCCGCCAGGGCCCGTGGGCGAGCAGTACTTC.

The rearrangement uses TRBV4-2 and TRBJ2-1; 14 bases are a match to TRBD2. The junction had 7 bases not matched to a gene; V was cut back by 4 bases and J by 5 bases. The CDR3 loop spans 17 amino acids. Germline CDR1 LGHNA, CDR2 YNFKEQ. For the CDR3, the DNA is TGTGCCAGCAGCCGGGGACTAGCGGGAGACGATGACAATGAGCAGTTCTTC. Translated, it gives CASSRGLAGDDDNEQFF.

The V gene is TRBV10-3, the J gene TRBJ1-1; no firm D call. The germline V gene has CDR1 ENHRY and CDR2 SYGVKD. This CDR3 contains 13 residues. The germline V and J ends were trimmed by 10 bases and 3 bases, with 15 bases remaining between them. CDR3 sequence reads: CATMGSGDTEAFF. CDR3 DNA: TGTGCCACGATGGGCTCAGGTGACACTGAAGCTTTCTTT.